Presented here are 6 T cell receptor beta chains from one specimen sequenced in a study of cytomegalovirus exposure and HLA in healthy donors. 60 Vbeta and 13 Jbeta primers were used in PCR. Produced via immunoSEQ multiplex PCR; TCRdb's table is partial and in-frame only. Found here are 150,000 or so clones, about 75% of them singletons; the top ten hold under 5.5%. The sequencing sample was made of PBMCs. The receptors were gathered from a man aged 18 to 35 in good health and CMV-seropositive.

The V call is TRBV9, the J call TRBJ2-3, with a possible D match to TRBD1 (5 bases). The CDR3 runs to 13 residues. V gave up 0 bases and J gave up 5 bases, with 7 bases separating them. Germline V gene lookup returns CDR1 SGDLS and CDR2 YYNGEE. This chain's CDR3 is CASSVGRGDTQYF. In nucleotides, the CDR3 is TGTGCCAGCAGCGTAGGAAGGGGAGATACGCAGTATTTT.

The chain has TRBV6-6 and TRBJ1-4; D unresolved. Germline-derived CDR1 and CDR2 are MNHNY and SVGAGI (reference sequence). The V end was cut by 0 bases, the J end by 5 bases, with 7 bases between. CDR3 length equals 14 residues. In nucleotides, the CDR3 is TGTGCCAGCAGTTACTCCGGCGGGAATGAAAAACTGTTTTTT. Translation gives CASSYSGGNEKLFF.

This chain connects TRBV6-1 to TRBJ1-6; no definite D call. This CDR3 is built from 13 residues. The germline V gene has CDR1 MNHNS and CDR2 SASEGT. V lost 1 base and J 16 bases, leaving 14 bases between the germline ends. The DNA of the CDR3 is TGTGCCAGCAGTGAAGTTAGGAGCCTGCCTCTCCACTTT. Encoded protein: CASSEVRSLPLHF.

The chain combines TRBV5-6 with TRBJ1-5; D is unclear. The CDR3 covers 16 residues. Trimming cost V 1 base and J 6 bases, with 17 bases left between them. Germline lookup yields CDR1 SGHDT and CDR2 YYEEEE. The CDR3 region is CASSLSTAGPSQPQHF. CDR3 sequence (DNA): TGTGCCAGCAGCTTGAGTACTGCGGGCCCAAGTCAGCCCCAGCATTTT.

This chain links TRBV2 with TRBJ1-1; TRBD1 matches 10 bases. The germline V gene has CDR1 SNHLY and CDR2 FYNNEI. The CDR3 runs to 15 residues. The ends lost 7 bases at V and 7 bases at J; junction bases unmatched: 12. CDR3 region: CASKGQGFGGGEAFF. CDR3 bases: TGTGCCAGCAAGGGACAGGGGTTCGGGGGGGGTGAAGCTTTCTTT.

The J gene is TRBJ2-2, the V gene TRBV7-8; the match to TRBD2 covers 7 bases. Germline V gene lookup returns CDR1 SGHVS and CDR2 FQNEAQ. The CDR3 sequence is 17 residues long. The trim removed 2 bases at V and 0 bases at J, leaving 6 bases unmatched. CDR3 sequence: CASSLNFGGTNTGELFF. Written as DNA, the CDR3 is TGTGCCAGCAGCTTAAATTTCGGGGGGACGAACACCGGGGAGCTGTTTTTT.